This T cell receptor beta chain was documented in a study of T cell responses to AZD1222 COVID-19 vaccine. Study results and limitations: Nearly half of spike-specific TCRs reportedly target variant regions that are unmutated in the B.1.351 and B.1.1.7 variants. Clonal diversity may have been underestimated in mostly white British donors. Across spike, vaccine-associated CD4 TCRs were found, dominant at 160-218 and 743-854. Repertoire sampling occurred only after the peak T cell response.

For this clone: What it binds is unknown.

V dropped 2 bases and J dropped 6 bases, with 11 bases sitting between them. Germline-derived CDR1 and CDR2 are SNHLY and FYNNEI. The CDR3 spans 13 residues. Clones were read by immunoSEQ multiplex PCR, and TCRdb kept only the in-frame ones, dropping some. Of tens of thousands of clones listed, 75% to 90% are singletons. The material sequenced was peripheral blood, taken on day 0 of AZD1222 vaccination. The receptor was isolated from an adult in good health. V and J are TRBV2 and TRBJ2-7; D is unclear. The CDR3 here is CASSELSLSEQYF. The CDR3 region has the DNA TGTGCCAGCAGTGAACTTTCCCTTTCCGAGCAGTACTTC.